The 18 T cell receptor beta chains below were found in one sample sequenced in a study of read filtering for tumor transcriptome and immune sequencing (dated by TCRdb to 2018 to 2021). TCRdb lists the instrument as Illumina HiSeq 4000. TCR libraries were built from roughly 440 ng RNA with the Immunoverse kit, using molecular barcoded adaptors covering alpha/delta and beta/gamma chains. The public reads were reprocessed in TCRdb via fastp at Q25 and MiXCR, keeping in-frame beta chains. Records with the same CDR3 protein are collapsed into one entry carrying the most frequent genes and DNA. The sample data list over 45,000 distinct CDR3 sequences, and roughly 19% of these were observed just once. The biggest ten clones account for approximately 18% of the sample. Sequenced sample: a population of CD138-negative cells sorted from bone marrow. The cell subset or site label corresponds to: bone marrow mononuclear cells depleted of CD138+ plasma/myeloma cells by negative magnetic selection. The receptor set was obtained from a donor at least 40 years old with multiple myeloma.

This rearrangement joins TRBV3-1 to TRBJ1-1; weak D call: TRBD1 (6 bases). Between the trimmed V and J ends, which lost 3 bases and 4 bases, there was a span of 12 bases. CDR1 and CDR2 from the germline V gene are LGHDT and YNNKEL (reference sequence). The CDR3 runs to 14 residues. CDR3 DNA: TGTGCCAGCAGCCACGAACAGGGTTTCACTGAAGCTTTCTTT. Protein sequence: CASSHEQGFTEAFF.

In this sample, this clonotype turned up many times. The chain joins TRBV27 to TRBJ2-1; 14 bases fit TRBD2. The CDR3 loop spans 16 amino acids. Germline V gives CDR1 MNHEY, CDR2 SMNVEV (reference sequence). V was pared by 6 bases and J by 9 bases, with 10 bases of the junction left unmatched. CDR3 amino acids: CASRVTSGRAWGEQFF. For the CDR3, the DNA is TGTGCCAGCAGAGTGACTAGCGGGAGGGCCTGGGGTGAGCAGTTCTTC.

This clonotype was seen ten or more times. The J gene is TRBJ1-2, the V gene TRBV20-1; 7 bases map to TRBD1. This CDR3 comprises 13 residues. CDR1 and CDR2 from the germline V gene are DFQATT and SNEGSKA (reference sequence). The V and J ends lost 1 base and 8 bases, in that order; junction bases with no gene match: 7. CDR3 DNA: TGCAGTGCTAGAGTCCCAGGGGGACTCGGCTACACCTTC. Its protein product is CSARVPGGLGYTF.

This clonotype was seen many times. The chain is built from TRBV20-1 and TRBJ1-4; TRBD1 agrees at 7 bases. The CDR3 covers 15 residues. Germline loops: CDR1 DFQATT, CDR2 SNEGSKA (reference sequence). The junction had 8 bases not matched to a gene; V was cut back by 2 bases and J by 5 bases. Written as DNA, the CDR3 is TGCAGTGCTAGATCCTCAGGGGGGGACAATGAAAAACTGTTTTTT. Residues: CSARSSGGDNEKLFF.

This clonotype was recorded once. The chain couples TRBV6-2 or TRBV6-3 to TRBJ2-5; 7 bases map to TRBD1. Per germline, CDR1 MNHEY and CDR2 SVGEGT. The V and J ends lost 6 bases and 5 bases, in that order; junction bases with no gene match: 18. The CDR3 has 17 residues. CDR3 amino acids: CASRPRARRGLGETQYF. CDR3 in DNA: TGTGCCAGCAGGCCCCGGGCGAGAAGGGGGCTAGGGGAGACCCAGTACTTC.

This clonotype was seen many times. The chain recombines TRBV18 with TRBJ2-5; D call uncertain. The CDR3 is made up of 14 amino acids. Trimming removed 0 bases from V and 0 bases from J, with 5 bases in between. CDR1 and CDR2 from the germline V gene are KGHSH and LQKENI. CDR3 sequence (DNA): TGTGCCAGCTCACCACCGACAAACCAAGAGACCCAGTACTTC. Encoded protein: CASSPPTNQETQYF.

Note on this clonotype: Likely a read error: the CDR3 ends without its conserved phenylalanine or tryptophan. The CDR3 DNA reads as TGTACCACCACCATAGACAGAAGGATGAACACTGAAGCTTTCTCT. Its translation: CTTTIDRRMNTEAFS. The V call is TRBV15, the J call TRBJ1-1; possibly TRBD1 for D (5 bases). The CDR3 totals 15 residues. Germline V gene data show CDR1 as LNHNV and CDR2 as YYDKDF (reference sequence).

Details on this clonotype: A read error may be the cause here, since a much bigger clone is one base away. CDR3 in amino acids: CASSRAQGPTYNERFF. The CDR3 DNA sequence: TGCGCCAGCAGCAGAGCCCAGGGGCCCACCTACAATGAGCGGTTCTTC. The chain combines TRBV4-1 with TRBJ2-1; D may be TRBD1 (6 bases). CDR1 is MGHRA and CDR2 is YSYEKL in the germline V gene. CDR3 size: 16 residues.

In this sample, this clonotype turned up many times. This chain joins TRBV14 and TRBJ2-1; 12 positions match TRBD2. The CDR3 covers 16 residues. CDR1 is SGHDN, CDR2 FVKESK, per germline. With V trimmed by 3 bases and J by 8 bases, 8 bases remained unmatched. The CDR3 is CASSHLVTSGSHEQFF. The CDR3 nucleotides are TGTGCCAGCAGCCACCTGGTGACTAGCGGGAGTCATGAGCAGTTCTTC.

This clonotype has a count of ten or more. The rearrangement links TRBV10-2 to TRBJ2-3; D not certain. This CDR3 comprises 14 residues. Germline CDR1 WSHSY, CDR2 SAAADI. V was cut by 4 bases and J by 1 base, with 9 bases left in between. CDR3 bases: TGCGCCAGCAGTGTGGCAGGTGGCACAGATACGCAGTATTTT. This sequence encodes CASSVAGGTDTQYF.

V usage is TRBV28 and J usage is TRBJ2-7; D possibly corresponds to TRBD2 (5 bases). Germline V lookup: CDR1 MDHEN, CDR2 SYDVKM. V lost 5 bases to trimming and J lost 6 bases, with 17 bases between them. CDR3 length: 14 residues. The DNA of the CDR3 is TGTGCCAGCAGTCCAAGATCGGGGATCGGCGAGCAGTACTTC. Translating it yields CASSPRSGIGEQYF.

Worth noting for this clonotype: A read error is possible here, since a much larger clone lies one base away. This rearrangement joins TRBV20-1 to TRBJ1-2; D might be TRBD1 (6 bases). Trimming removed 4 bases from V and 12 bases from J, with 24 bases in between. Germline V gene lookup returns CDR1 DFQATT and CDR2 SNEGSKA (reference sequence). The CDR3 has 14 amino acids. Here the CDR3 DNA reads TGCAGTGCTATCCCGGACAGAGGGAGGGGCGGCCACACCTTC. Its translation: CSAIPDRGRGGHTF.

This clonotype was observed a handful of times. V gene TRBV29-1 combines with J gene TRBJ2-7; maybe TRBD1 (5 bases). Trimming took 4 bases from V and 3 from J, leaving 10 bases between them. Germline V gene data show CDR1 as SQVTM and CDR2 as ANQGSEA. CDR3 length: 12 amino acids. The CDR3 bases are TGCAGCGTTGTCAGGGATCGCTACGAGCAGTACTTC. It yields the protein CSVVRDRYEQYF.

The sample holds a few counts of this clonotype. CDR3 sequence reads: CASSVTTGYSNQPQHF. The CDR3, as DNA: TGTGCCAGCAGTGTGACGACAGGTTATAGCAATCAGCCCCAGCATTTT. The V and J genes are TRBV2 and TRBJ1-5; D perhaps matches TRBD1 (6 bases). The ends were cut back, 4 bases at V and 0 bases at J, with 13 bases in the middle. The germline gives CDR1 SNHLY, CDR2 FYNNEI. CDR3 length: 16 residues.

This clonotype was counted ten times or more. V is TRBV5-1 and J is TRBJ1-1, with no clear D. The length of the CDR3 is 12 residues. The germline gives CDR1 SGHRS, CDR2 YFSETQ. Trimming shortened V by 4 bases and J by 3 bases, and 7 bases separated the two germline ends. CDR3 residues: CASSGPDTEAFF. The CDR3 coding sequence is TGCGCCAGCAGCGGTCCAGACACTGAAGCTTTCTTT. Supplemented by reference TRBV5-1 and TRBJ1-1, the full variable domain reads KAGVTQTPRYLIKTRGQQVTLSCSPISGHRSVSWYQQTPGQGLQFLFEYFSETQRNKGNFPGRFSGRQFSNSRSEMNVSTLELGDSALYLCASSGPDTEAFFGQGTRLTVV.

Of note for this clonotype: A read error is possible here, since a much larger clone lies one base away. V and J are TRBV3-1 and TRBJ1-1; D gene ambiguous. Germline-derived CDR1 and CDR2 are LGHDT and YNNKEL (reference sequence). The CDR3 loop spans 14 amino acids. The V end lost 1 base, the J end lost 3 bases, and 9 bases lay between the germline ends. As DNA, the CDR3 is TGTGCCAGCAGCCAAGGGACCATGGACACTGAAGCTTTCTTT. Protein product: CASSQGTMDTEAFF.

Here the CDR3 reads CASIPNEQITLSNYGYTF. The CDR3 nucleotides read TGTGCCAGTATCCCAAACGAGCAGATAACCCTCTCTAACTATGGCTACACCTTC. V usage is TRBV19 and J usage is TRBJ1-2; D call uncertain. The CDR3 consists of 18 residues. V lost 7 bases and J 0 bases, leaving 24 bases between the germline ends. The V gene's germline CDR1 is LNHDA and CDR2 SQIVND (reference sequence).

This clonotype was seen ten or more times. DNA for the CDR3: TGTGCCAGCTGGGGAGTTCCCTATGGCTACACCTTC. As protein: CASWGVPYGYTF. The chain employs TRBV28 and TRBJ1-2; D gene ambiguous. Germline V gene lookup returns CDR1 MDHEN and CDR2 SYDVKM. This CDR3 is 12 amino acids long. V was pared by 8 bases and J by 4 bases, with 11 bases between.